The next 21 T cell receptor beta chains were all read from a single sample in a study of shared clonotypes between healthy human individuals. Clones were sequenced by immunoSEQ multiplex PCR, and TCRdb holds only the in-frame ones, with some missing. This table has approximately 700,000 clones, around 78% appearing once. The sample comprised memory CD4+ T cells sorted from blood. Stated subset: CD45RA-negative fraction. Source of these receptors: a woman between 25 and 40 years old in good health.

This clone has a single count. The rearrangement uses TRBV5-1 and TRBJ2-1; no clear D. The germline V and J ends were trimmed by 0 bases and 3 bases, with 10 bases remaining between them. The V gene's germline CDR1 is SGHRS and CDR2 YFSETQ. The CDR3 spans 15 residues. The CDR3 region is CASSLDSVLYNEQFF. In DNA form, the CDR3 reads TGCGCCAGCAGCTTGGATTCTGTCCTCTACAATGAGCAGTTCTTC. The whole variable domain, remainder taken from reference TRBV5-1 and TRBJ2-1, is KAGVTQTPRYLIKTRGQQVTLSCSPISGHRSVSWYQQTPGQGLQFLFEYFSETQRNKGNFPGRFSGRQFSNSRSEMNVSTLELGDSALYLCASSLDSVLYNEQFFGPGTRLTVL.

The J gene is TRBJ2-2, the V gene TRBV21-1; no DNA check was done on the table's D call, TRBD2. TRBV21-1 is given as a pseudogene. The CDR3 is 18 amino acids. Here the CDR3 DNA reads TGTGCCAGCAGCAAAGCGTCGTCGGAGCCCCCCGGCACCGGGGAGCTGTTTTTT. As protein: CASSKASSEPPGTGELFF.

The rearrangement joins TRBV28 to TRBJ2-3; D might be TRBD1 or TRBD2, each matching 5 bases. Germline assignment: CDR1 MDHEN and CDR2 SYDVKM. The CDR3 runs to 12 residues. Trimming removed 2 bases at V and 12 bases at J, with 12 bases between. The CDR3 region has the DNA TGTGCCAGCAGTTTAGGACCTGGGACCCAGTATTTT. Translated, it gives CASSLGPGTQYF.

The sample holds one count of this clone. This chain joins TRBV7-9 and TRBJ1-3; D is uncertain. V was pared by 7 bases and J by 0 bases, with 13 bases between. This CDR3 is built from 15 residues. Germline CDR1 reads SEHNR; CDR2 reads FQNEAQ (reference sequence). DNA for the CDR3: TGTGCCAGCACCTTCCTTAGTCGCTCTGGAAACACCATATATTTT. Its protein is CASTFLSRSGNTIYF.

Only a few counts were recorded for this clone. The CDR3 loop is CASSLVQYLNSGNTIYF. DNA of the CDR3: TGTGCCAGCAGCTTAGTTCAATACTTGAACTCTGGAAACACCATATATTTT. The chain joins TRBV7-8 to TRBJ1-3; D remains unclear. V lost 1 base and J lost 0, with 13 bases in between. The CDR3 has 17 residues. From germline, CDR1 is SGHVS and CDR2 FQNEAQ.

Turning to this clone: The same CDR3 arises from other DNA sequences in this sample as well. The chain carries TRBV19 and TRBJ1-5, with D maybe TRBD1 (5 bases). Germline V gene data show CDR1 as LNHDA and CDR2 as SQIVND (reference sequence). CDR3 length: 15 amino acids. V was pared by 3 bases and J by 2 bases, with 11 bases between. The CDR3 reads CASSIAGGGNQPQHF. The CDR3 nucleotides read TGTGCCAGTAGTATCGCCGGGGGGGGCAATCAGCCCCAGCATTTT.

The chain recombines TRBV11-2 with TRBJ1-1; TRBD1 aligns across 7 bases. V was pared by 3 bases and J by 5 bases, with 9 bases of the junction left unmatched. The length of the CDR3 is 15 residues. CDR1 and CDR2 from the germline V gene are SGHAT and FQNNGV. CDR3 in amino acids: CASSFGAGGRTEAFF. CDR3 bases: TGTGCCAGCAGCTTTGGGGCAGGGGGTAGGACTGAAGCTTTCTTT.

Only a few counts were recorded for this clone. As DNA, the CDR3 is TGTGCCAGCTCACCTACCAGCGGGAGCCGGTACAATGAGCAGTTCTTC. As protein: CASSPTSGSRYNEQFF. This rearrangement joins TRBV18 to TRBJ2-1, with 8 positions matching TRBD2. V dropped 3 bases and J dropped 4; count of bases not matched to a gene: 8. This CDR3 region has 16 residues. CDR1 KGHSH and CDR2 LQKENI come from the germline V gene. Together with reference TRBV18 and TRBJ2-1, the CDR3 gives the full variable domain: NAGVMQNPRHLVRRRGQEARLRCSPMKGHSHVYWYRQLPEEGLKFMVYLQKENIIDESGMPKERFSAEFPKEGPSILRIQQVVRGDSAAYFCASSPTSGSRYNEQFFGPGTRLTVL.

The chain is built from TRBV4-2 and TRBJ2-2; D is perhaps TRBD2 (6 bases). CDR3 length: 17 residues. V lost 7 bases to trimming and J lost 0 bases, with 18 bases between them. Germline values: CDR1 LGHNA, CDR2 YNFKEQ. The CDR3 protein is CASTETLATANTGELFF. The CDR3 region has the DNA TGTGCCAGCACGGAGACCCTAGCGACCGCGAACACCGGGGAGCTGTTTTTT.

The chain links TRBV5-4 to TRBJ1-2; the match to TRBD1 covers 7 bases. The CDR3 consists of 13 residues. CDR1 is SGHNT, CDR2 YYREEE, per germline (reference sequence). Trimming removed 4 bases from V and 4 bases from J; junction bases left unmatched: 4. This CDR3 reads CASSAGQSYGYTF. CDR3 bases: TGTGCCAGCAGCGCGGGACAGAGCTATGGCTACACCTTC.

The J gene is TRBJ1-1, the V gene TRBV6-6; TRBD1 is a possible D gene (6 bases). V dropped 2 bases and J dropped 0 bases, with 13 bases sitting between them. Per germline, CDR1 MNHNY and CDR2 SVGAGI (reference sequence). The CDR3 runs to 16 residues. CDR3 region: CASSYRRGQVNTEAFF. CDR3 bases: TGTGCCAGCAGTTACCGCAGGGGCCAAGTGAACACTGAAGCTTTCTTT.

The chain employs TRBV7-9 and TRBJ2-7; possible D gene TRBD1, 6 bases. V was cut by 3 bases and J by 2 bases, with 11 bases left in between. The CDR3 has 14 residues. Germline assignment: CDR1 SEHNR and CDR2 FQNEAQ (reference sequence). CDR3: CASSLGQEAYEQYF. CDR3 DNA: TGTGCCAGCAGCTTGGGACAAGAGGCCTACGAGCAGTACTTC.

V usage is TRBV6-1 and J usage is TRBJ2-7, with D perhaps TRBD2 (5 bases). Per the germline V gene, CDR1 is MNHNS and CDR2 is SASEGT. Trimming cost V 8 bases and J 6 bases, with 11 bases left between them. CDR3 length: 11 residues. The DNA of the CDR3 is TGTGCCAGCGATCAAACTAGCGAGCAGTACTTC. Translated, it gives CASDQTSEQYF.

Only a few counts were recorded for this clone. V and J are TRBV19 and TRBJ1-1; no reliable D call. The length of the CDR3 is 13 residues. V was cut by 10 bases and J by 0 bases, with 12 bases left in between. Germline lookup yields CDR1 LNHDA and CDR2 SQIVND (reference sequence). CDR3 sequence reads: CATSRGMNTEAFF. The CDR3 coding sequence is TGTGCCACCTCTCGGGGTATGAACACTGAAGCTTTCTTT.

The chain combines TRBV28 with TRBJ2-7, with D tentatively TRBD1 (6 bases). The CDR3 length is 14 residues. From germline, CDR1 is MDHEN and CDR2 SYDVKM. The V end lost 1 base, the J end lost 5 bases, and 12 bases lay between the germline ends. CDR3 nucleotides: TGTGCCAGCAGTTTATACAGGGACACCCACGAGCAGTACTTC. This sequence encodes CASSLYRDTHEQYF.

This clone was counted at least ten times. The chain has TRBV7-2 and TRBJ2-1, with 7 bases fitting TRBD1. The CDR3 extends over 15 amino acids. Germline trimming cut 2 bases from V and 3 bases from J; bases unmatched to any gene: 4. Per the germline V gene, CDR1 is SGHTA and CDR2 is FQGNSA. CDR3 in amino acids: CASSLSAGGYNEQFF. CDR3 coding DNA: TGTGCCAGCAGCTTATCGGCAGGGGGCTACAATGAGCAGTTCTTC.

The chain recombines TRBV30 with TRBJ1-3, with D tentatively TRBD1 (6 bases). The CDR3 has 15 residues. Germline assignment: CDR1 GTSNPN and CDR2 SVGIG (reference sequence). V was shortened by 3 bases and J by 0 bases, with 12 bases between the two germline ends. The CDR3 sequence is CAWSGQGLSGNTIYF. The CDR3 region has the DNA TGTGCCTGGAGCGGGCAGGGGCTCTCTGGAAACACCATATATTTT.

V is TRBV28 and J is TRBJ2-7; D is undetermined. Germline-derived CDR1 and CDR2 are MDHEN and SYDVKM. The CDR3 spans 14 residues. V lost 8 bases to trimming and J lost 3 bases, with 17 bases between them. As DNA, the CDR3 is TGTGCCAGCGGCGAAGTTGGGAAACGCTACGAGCAGTACTTC. Protein sequence: CASGEVGKRYEQYF.

The chain employs TRBV7-2 and TRBJ1-5; no reliable D call. CDR1 SGHTA and CDR2 FQGNSA come from the germline V gene. The CDR3 covers 15 residues. The V and J ends lost 1 base and 6 bases respectively, with 13 bases between them. The CDR3, as DNA: TGTGCCAGCAGCTTAGGAGAACAGAGGACTCAGCCCCAGCATTTT. The encoded protein is CASSLGEQRTQPQHF.

The DNA for the CDR3 is TGTGCCAGCTCACTCGGAGAGGGCGGGAGGCTCCAGCATTTT. Its translation: CASSLGEGGRLQHF. The chain uses TRBV18 and TRBJ1-5; D remains ambiguous. The germline gives CDR1 KGHSH, CDR2 LQKENI. V gave up 4 bases and J gave up 12 bases, with 19 bases separating them. The CDR3 runs to 14 residues.

The chain has TRBV11-2 and TRBJ2-7; perhaps TRBD2 as D (5 bases). Germline CDR1 is SGHAT and CDR2 is FQNNGV. Trimming left V 3 bases short and J 7 bases short, with 19 bases between. This CDR3 is 15 amino acids long. CDR3 region: CASSLASIKGGEQYF. CDR3 DNA sequence: TGTGCCAGCAGCTTGGCGTCGATCAAAGGCGGGGAGCAGTACTTC.